The 25 T cell receptor beta chains reported below all come from one sample, sequenced in a study of identifying expanded T cells in peripheral blood. Clones were sequenced by immunoSEQ multiplex PCR, and TCRdb holds only the in-frame ones, with some missing. This sample has more than 75,000 clones; more than 70% occur once, and the top ten carry roughly 3.8%. The sequencing input was blood. Receptor source: a person aged 18-69 years in good health.

The chain joins TRBV6-1 to TRBJ2-5; perhaps TRBD1 as D (6 bases). Germline V gene sequence: CDR1 MNHNS, CDR2 SASEGT. CDR3 size: 14 residues. Trimming shortened V by 5 bases and J by 4 bases, and 14 bases separated the two germline ends. Here the CDR3 reads CASSPGTRVETQYF. The CDR3 DNA sequence: TGTGCCAGCAGTCCGGGGACACGGGTAGAGACCCAGTACTTC.

The chain couples TRBV10-1 to TRBJ2-7, with 7 positions matching TRBD1. The CDR3 is 13 amino acids. The trim removed 3 bases at V and 6 bases at J, leaving 5 bases unmatched. Germline V gene data show CDR1 as WNHNN and CDR2 as SYGVQD (reference sequence). DNA of the CDR3: TGCGCCAGCAGTGAATTAGCAGGGGGCGAGCAGTACTTC. Translation gives CASSELAGGEQYF.

Concerning this clone: The junction departs from the called germline gene at one end, perhaps through a read error. The chain combines TRBV28 with TRBJ2-7, with TRBD1 matching 9 bases. This CDR3 has 14 residues. CDR1 and CDR2 (germline): MDHEN, SYDVKM. The CDR3 DNA is TGTGCCAGCAGTCTATGGGACAGGGCCCACGAGCAGTACTTC. As protein: CASSLWDRAHEQYF.

This clone occurred a few times. Written as DNA, the CDR3 is TGTGCCAGCAGTGACGGCGGGACTAGCACAGATACGCAGTATTTT. This translates into CASSDGGTSTDTQYF. The V gene is TRBV6-4, the J gene TRBJ2-3; possible D gene TRBD2, 6 bases. Looked up from germline, CDR1 is MRHNA and CDR2 is SNTAGT. The V and J ends lost 2 bases and 0 bases respectively, with 9 bases between them. This CDR3 has 15 residues.

Written as DNA, the CDR3 is TGTGCCAGCCGACCCCAGGGGGACTATGGCTACACCTTC. This encodes CASRPQGDYGYTF. The chain couples TRBV28 to TRBJ1-2; 7 nucleotides align to TRBD1. This CDR3 has 13 residues. Trimming took 8 bases from V and 3 from J; bases not matched to a gene: 6. From germline, CDR1 is MDHEN and CDR2 SYDVKM.

CDR3 residues: CASSPRPNSNTEAFF. CDR3 DNA: TGTGCCAGCAGCCCCCGGCCCAACTCGAACACTGAAGCTTTCTTT. This sequence joins TRBV6-5 and TRBJ1-1, with unresolved D. Germline V CDR1 and CDR2: MNHEY, SVGAGI. The CDR3 covers 15 residues. V was clipped by 6 bases and J by 1 base, with 15 bases between them.

The V and J genes are TRBV25-1 and TRBJ1-3; D remains ambiguous. The V end was cut by 1 base, the J end by 0 bases, with 10 bases between. CDR1 and CDR2 (germline): MGHDK, SYGVNS. This CDR3 contains 16 residues. The CDR3 here is CASSESSSDSGNTIYF. The DNA for the CDR3 is TGTGCCAGCAGTGAATCGAGCAGCGACTCTGGAAACACCATATATTTT. Variable domain in full (rest from reference TRBV25-1 and TRBJ1-3): EADIYQTPRYLVIGTGKKITLECSQTMGHDKMYWYQQDPGMELHLIHYSYGVNSTEKGDLSSESTVSRIRTEHFPLTLESARPSHTSQYLCASSESSSDSGNTIYFGEGSWLTVV.

The V and J genes are TRBV19 and TRBJ2-3; 8 positions match TRBD2. There are 13 residues in the CDR3. Per germline, CDR1 LNHDA and CDR2 SQIVND (reference sequence). The V and J ends lost 4 bases and 6 bases, in that order; junction bases with no gene match: 3. CDR3 sequence (DNA): TGTGCCAGTAGTACGGGGGGGACGGATACGCAGTATTTT. The encoded protein is CASSTGGTDTQYF.

This rearrangement joins TRBV6-1 to TRBJ1-5; D call uncertain. With 2 bases removed from V and 1 base from J, the gap between germline ends came to 6 bases. This CDR3 region has 14 residues. CDR1 MNHNS and CDR2 SASEGT come from the germline V gene. This CDR3 reads CASSERGSNQPQHF. Written as DNA, the CDR3 is TGTGCCAGCAGTGAACGAGGGAGCAATCAGCCCCAGCATTTT.

This clone has just one count. The V call is TRBV7-9, the J call TRBJ1-6, with unresolved D. The CDR3 has 12 residues. The V end was cut by 1 base, the J end by 16 bases, with 11 bases between. CDR1 SEHNR and CDR2 FQNEAQ come from the germline V gene (reference sequence). The CDR3: CASSLESTTLHF. The DNA of the CDR3 is TGTGCCAGCAGCTTAGAGTCGACAACTCTCCACTTT. Filled out from reference TRBV7-9 and TRBJ1-6, the complete variable domain reads DTGVSQNPRHKITKRGQNVTFRCDPISEHNRLYWYRQTLGQGPEFLTYFQNEAQLEKSRLLSDRFSAERPKGSFSTLEIQRTEQGDSAMYLCASSLESTTLHFGNGTRLTVT.

V gene TRBV6-5 combines with J gene TRBJ2-5; D ambiguous. The J call is doubtful: the DNA matches TRBJ2-7 better. Germline CDR1 and CDR2: MNHEY and SVGAGI. The CDR3 consists of 14 residues. In DNA, the CDR3 is TGTGCCAGCAGTTACGGGAAGCTTGGCTACGAGCAGTACTTC. Protein product: CASSYGKLGYEQYF.

CDR3 sequence (DNA): TGTGCCTGGAGTGTCAGGGACTATCAGCCCCAGCATTTT. Its protein product is CAWSVRDYQPQHF. V usage is TRBV30 and J usage is TRBJ1-5; perhaps TRBD1 as D (5 bases). V was clipped by 0 bases and J by 5 bases, with 8 bases between them. The CDR3 runs 13 residues. Germline V gene sequence: CDR1 GTSNPN, CDR2 SVGIG (reference sequence).

Notes on this clone: A read error may produce the germline difference seen at one junction end. This chain joins TRBV28 and TRBJ1-1, with no clear D. Germline V gives CDR1 MDHEN, CDR2 SYDVKM. The CDR3 sequence is 11 residues long. CDR3 DNA sequence: TGTGCCAGCAGCCGGCCGCCGGCGACTCTCTTT. This codes for CASSRPPATLF.

This chain links TRBV6-4 with TRBJ1-6, with 7 bases lining up with TRBD1. This CDR3 is built from 14 residues. CDR1 and CDR2 from the germline V gene are MRHNA and SNTAGT. Unmatched junction bases numbered 0, after V lost 0 bases and J lost 7 bases. CDR3 sequence (DNA): TGTGCCAGCAGTGACTCAGGGGGCAATTCACCCCTCCACTTT. Its protein is CASSDSGGNSPLHF.

V and J are TRBV19 and TRBJ2-3; the match to TRBD2 covers 9 bases. There are 14 residues in the CDR3. CDR1 and CDR2 (germline): LNHDA, SQIVND (reference sequence). V trimming: 4 bases; J trimming: 6 bases; junction bases outside the gene matches: 5. The CDR3 nucleotides are TGTGCCAGTAGTAAAGGACTAGCGTCCGATACGCAGTATTTT. Encoded protein: CASSKGLASDTQYF.

The CDR3 DNA reads TGTGCCAGCAGCTTGGGGGATTCGACCTGGGGCACAGATACGCAGTATTTT. The encoded protein is CASSLGDSTWGTDTQYF. The chain links TRBV5-4 to TRBJ2-3; D not certain. This CDR3 is 17 amino acids long. V lost 0 bases, J lost 1 base, and 15 bases lay in between. The germline V gene encodes CDR1 SGHNT and CDR2 YYREEE (reference sequence).

The rearrangement joins TRBV15 to TRBJ2-3; D is uncertain. Germline V gene lookup returns CDR1 LNHNV and CDR2 YYDKDF (reference sequence). This CDR3 region has 16 residues. V lost 1 base and J lost 1, with 12 bases in between. CDR3: CATSRAVPRRTDTQYF. The CDR3 DNA is TGTGCCACCAGCAGAGCAGTCCCCCGCCGCACAGATACGCAGTATTTT.

The CDR3 loop reads CASSLSTLAGVIYEQYF. CDR3 nucleotide sequence: TGTGCCAGCAGTTTATCAACCCTAGCGGGAGTAATCTACGAGCAGTACTTC. The J gene is TRBJ2-7, the V gene TRBV27; 10 positions agree with TRBD2. CDR1 is MNHEY and CDR2 is SMNVEV in the germline V gene (reference sequence). V shed 0 bases and J 3 bases; nucleotides not matched to a gene: 8. The CDR3 consists of 17 residues.

This chain joins TRBV2 and TRBJ1-1; no clear D gene. Germline-derived CDR1 and CDR2 are SNHLY and FYNNEI. The CDR3 is made up of 13 amino acids. Trimming cost V 7 bases and J 0 bases, with 9 bases left between them. This CDR3 reads CASKAGLNTEAFF. The CDR3 DNA follows: TGTGCCAGCAAGGCAGGTCTGAACACTGAAGCTTTCTTT. Drawing the rest from reference TRBV2 and TRBJ1-1, the complete variable domain is EPEVTQTPSHQVTQMGQEVILRCVPISNHLYFYWYRQILGQKVEFLVSFYNNEISEKSEIFDDQFSVERPDGSNFTLKIRSTKLEDSAMYFCASKAGLNTEAFFGQGTRLTVV.

This chain connects TRBV4-3 to TRBJ2-5; D uncertain. The germline gives CDR1 LGHNA, CDR2 YSLEER. This CDR3 comprises 14 residues. Between the trimmed V and J ends, which lost 2 bases and 5 bases, there was a span of 12 bases. The CDR3 DNA sequence: TGCGCCAGCAGCCAAACCGGGTCGAAGGAGACCCAGTACTTC. Its protein product is CASSQTGSKETQYF.

The rearrangement links TRBV7-6 to TRBJ1-4; 8 bases are shared with TRBD1. Germline CDR1 reads SGHVS; CDR2 reads FNYEAQ. V shed 5 bases and J 5 bases; nucleotides not matched to a gene: 19. CDR3 length equals 19 residues. CDR3 residues: CASSPVLGGQGSYNEKLFF. The CDR3 DNA reads as TGTGCCAGCAGCCCGGTTTTGGGAGGACAGGGATCGTACAATGAAAAACTGTTTTTT.

The chain links TRBV7-3 to TRBJ2-6; D is perhaps TRBD2 (5 bases). The germline V and J ends were trimmed by 4 bases and 0 bases, with 13 bases remaining between them. The CDR3 runs 17 residues. CDR1 is SGHTA, CDR2 FQGTGA, per germline. The DNA of the CDR3 is TGTGCCAGCAGCTACGCGGGCCGGACCTCTGGGGCCAACGTCCTGACTTTC. Protein: CASSYAGRTSGANVLTF.

The chain combines TRBV7-8 with TRBJ1-4; D is uncertain. Germline V lookup: CDR1 SGHVS, CDR2 FQNEAQ. Trimming took off 0 bases at V and 0 bases at J, with 8 bases between the two ends. The CDR3 contains 16 residues. The DNA for the CDR3 is TGTGCCAGCAGCTTAGCTATCACGGCAACTAATGAAAAACTGTTTTTT. It codes for CASSLAITATNEKLFF.

The chain uses TRBV19 and TRBJ2-1; TRBD2 matches 8 bases. Germline CDR1 reads LNHDA; CDR2 reads SQIVND (reference sequence). V dropped 4 bases and J dropped 4; count of bases not matched to a gene: 12. The CDR3 spans 17 residues. The CDR3 reads CASSKVPLERGYNEQFF. As DNA, the CDR3 is TGTGCCAGTAGTAAGGTCCCCCTCGAGCGGGGGTACAATGAGCAGTTCTTC.

V and J are TRBV7-9 and TRBJ1-5; no clear D. The germline CDR1 and CDR2 sequences are SEHNR and FQNEAQ (reference sequence). This CDR3 comprises 12 residues. V was clipped by 3 bases and J by 4 bases, with 4 bases between them. CDR3 residues: CASSFVNQPQHF. CDR3 coding DNA: TGTGCCAGCAGCTTTGTTAATCAGCCCCAGCATTTT.